The 23 T cell receptor beta chains given below trace back to one sample, sequenced in a study of CD8 T cells in ankylosing spondylitis (dated by TCRdb to about 2017). Broader findings and caveats from the paper: Blood from ankylosing spondylitis patients appeared to be characterized by a TCR beta motif composed of under 10 highly homologous amino acid variants.

No antigen has been assigned to these receptors. The protocol used for the library was 5' RACE. The sequencer listed for this sample is Illumina HiSeq 2500. Using fastp trimming at Q25 and MiXCR clonotype assembly, TCRdb reanalyzed the public sequencing data and kept in-frame beta chains. For every CDR3 protein sequence, its rows merge into one entry that carries the most common genes and DNA. This sample has some 840,000 distinct CDR3 sequences in its table, and approximately 12% of those were observed once. Clones ranked in the top ten supply about 0.49% of the sample. The sample comprised blood, either unsorted or a sorted T cell fraction (not recorded which). The receptor set was obtained from a male donor with ankylosing spondylitis.

This sequence joins TRBV7-2 and TRBJ1-1, with D possibly being TRBD1 (6 bases). This CDR3 is built from 14 residues. V was trimmed by 4 bases and J by 4 bases, leaving 13 bases between them. Germline CDR1 is SGHTA and CDR2 is FQGNSA. The CDR3 loop is CASSSGGLSTEAFF. The CDR3 DNA is TGTGCCAGCAGCTCGGGGGGGCTGAGCACTGAAGCTTTCTTT.

V and J are TRBV5-1 and TRBJ2-3, with 9 bases that match TRBD2. CDR3 length equals 17 residues. V lost 0 bases, J lost 0 bases, and 5 bases stayed unmatched. Germline lookup yields CDR1 SGHRS and CDR2 YFSETQ. The CDR3 DNA reads TGCGCCAGCAGCTTGGTCCTAGCGGGGAAGAGCACAGATACGCAGTATTTT. Translating gives CASSLVLAGKSTDTQYF. The complete variable domain, with remaining parts taken from reference TRBV5-1 and TRBJ2-3, reads KAGVTQTPRYLIKTRGQQVTLSCSPISGHRSVSWYQQTPGQGLQFLFEYFSETQRNKGNFPGRFSGRQFSNSRSEMNVSTLELGDSALYLCASSLVLAGKSTDTQYFGPGTRLTVL.

This clonotype appeared many times. V is TRBV20-1 and J is TRBJ2-1, with D possibly being TRBD1 or TRBD2 (5 bases each). V lost 2 bases and J 5 bases, leaving 16 bases between the germline ends. CDR1 is DFQATT, CDR2 SNEGSKA, per germline (reference sequence). The CDR3 consists of 15 residues. The CDR3 bases are TGCAGTGCTAGAAAAACGGGACGGTACAACAATGAGCAGTTCTTC. Amino acid sequence: CSARKTGRYNNEQFF.

The chain carries TRBV6-5 and TRBJ2-1; TRBD2 matches at 9 bases. The CDR3 spans 16 residues. Trimming cost V 2 bases and J 4 bases; bases outside gene matches: 6. Looked up from germline, CDR1 is MNHEY and CDR2 is SVGAGI. CDR3 amino acids: CASSYTGLASYNEQFF. Written as DNA, the CDR3 is TGTGCCAGCAGTTACACCGGACTAGCGAGTTACAATGAGCAGTTCTTC.

This clonotype appeared a few times. V usage is TRBV5-1 and J usage is TRBJ2-1, with 7 nucleotides matching TRBD2. The CDR3 has 18 residues. Germline V gives CDR1 SGHRS, CDR2 YFSETQ. Trimming took 1 base from V and 0 from J; bases not matched to a gene: 10. The CDR3 region has the DNA TGCGCCAGCAGCTTGAAAATGGTAGCGGGCTCCTCCTACAATGAGCAGTTCTTC. It translates to CASSLKMVAGSSYNEQFF.

This clonotype was counted ten times or more. The chain combines TRBV29-1 with TRBJ2-1, with D possibly being TRBD2 (5 bases). Trimming took off 7 bases at V and 0 bases at J, with 16 bases between the two ends. Germline-derived CDR1 and CDR2 are SQVTM and ANQGSEA. The CDR3 extends over 15 amino acids. CDR3 sequence reads: CSGVKRGSSYNEQFF. The DNA of the CDR3 is TGCAGCGGGGTCAAGCGTGGGAGCTCCTACAATGAGCAGTTCTTC.

This clonotype was seen a few times. V is TRBV20-1 and J is TRBJ2-1; 7 positions agree with TRBD2. CDR1 and CDR2 from the germline V gene are DFQATT and SNEGSKA (reference sequence). The CDR3 is 14 amino acids. The V gene end was trimmed by 5 bases and the J gene end by 2 bases; junction bases not matched to a gene: 6. CDR3 sequence: CSAETSDTYNEQFF. In nucleotides, the CDR3 is TGCAGTGCTGAAACTAGCGACACCTACAATGAGCAGTTCTTC.

The chain joins TRBV6-5 to TRBJ2-1; 12 bases line up with TRBD2. The junction had 3 bases not matched to a gene; V was cut back by 0 bases and J by 9 bases. CDR1 and CDR2 (germline): MNHEY, SVGAGI. CDR3 length: 15 residues. CDR3 in amino acids: CASSYSLAGGAEQFF. CDR3 nucleotides: TGTGCCAGCAGTTACTCTCTAGCGGGAGGGGCTGAGCAGTTCTTC.

In this sample, this clonotype turned up many times. This chain joins TRBV7-2 and TRBJ2-7; D gene ambiguous. Trimming cost V 6 bases and J 5 bases, with 14 bases left between them. This CDR3 is 13 amino acids long. Looked up from germline, CDR1 is SGHTA and CDR2 is FQGNSA. CDR3 loop: CASRLTRDDEQYF. The CDR3 bases are TGTGCCAGCAGGTTGACCAGAGACGACGAGCAGTACTTC.

The CDR3 region has the DNA TGCGCCAGCAGCTTGGGGGACTCGGTCTACGAGCAGTACTTC. Translating gives CASSLGDSVYEQYF. The chain has TRBV5-1 and TRBJ2-7, with a possible D match to TRBD2 (6 bases). The CDR3 loop spans 14 amino acids. Between the trimmed V and J ends, which lost 0 bases and 3 bases, there was a span of 10 bases. From germline, CDR1 is SGHRS and CDR2 YFSETQ.

This clonotype was observed a handful of times. This sequence joins TRBV6-5 and TRBJ1-2, with TRBD1 as a possible D gene (5 bases). This CDR3 spans 14 amino acids. Trimming cost V 4 bases and J 2 bases, with 11 bases left between them. CDR1 and CDR2 from the germline V gene are MNHEY and SVGAGI. The CDR3 DNA follows: TGTGCCAGCAGTTCCCTTAGGACAAACTATGGCTACACCTTC. Translating gives CASSSLRTNYGYTF.

The chain joins TRBV5-1 to TRBJ2-3; possible D gene TRBD2, 5 bases. Per germline, CDR1 SGHRS and CDR2 YFSETQ. V lost 2 bases and J 5 bases, leaving 12 bases between the germline ends. The CDR3 loop spans 14 amino acids. The CDR3 DNA is TGCGCCAGCAGCTTCGGTCTAGCACAAGATACGCAGTATTTT. Encoded protein: CASSFGLAQDTQYF. Full variable domain (outside the CDR3, taken from reference TRBV5-1 and TRBJ2-3): KAGVTQTPRYLIKTRGQQVTLSCSPISGHRSVSWYQQTPGQGLQFLFEYFSETQRNKGNFPGRFSGRQFSNSRSEMNVSTLELGDSALYLCASSFGLAQDTQYFGPGTRLTVL.

This clonotype has a count of ten or more. The chain carries TRBV12-3 or TRBV12-4 and TRBJ1-6, with TRBD1 matching 9 bases. The CDR3 covers 15 residues. The trim removed 6 bases at V and 7 bases at J, leaving 7 bases unmatched. The CDR3 bases are TGTGCCAGCAGCCCATGGGACAGGGAAAATTCACCCCTCCACTTT. It codes for CASSPWDRENSPLHF.

The V call is TRBV5-1, the J call TRBJ2-5; 7 bases match TRBD1. The V segment lost 4 bases and the J segment 3 bases; nucleotides outside the gene matches: 3. The length of the CDR3 is 13 residues. CDR1 is SGHRS and CDR2 is YFSETQ in the germline V gene. CDR3: CASSTTGEETQYF. Here the CDR3 DNA reads TGCGCCAGCAGCACCACAGGGGAAGAGACCCAGTACTTC.

The V and J genes are TRBV7-6 and TRBJ2-1, with no clear D. The CDR3 covers 15 residues. CDR1 is SGHVS, CDR2 FNYEAQ, per germline. The ends were cut back, 5 bases at V and 1 base at J, with 12 bases in the middle. The CDR3 coding sequence is TGTGCCAGCAGCCAGCAGGAGCGTTCCTACAATGAGCAGTTCTTC. It is translated as CASSQQERSYNEQFF.

The chain uses TRBV20-1 and TRBJ2-1; 12 nucleotides line up with TRBD1. The junction had 16 bases not matched to a gene; V was cut back by 4 bases and J by 9 bases. CDR3 size: 17 residues. Germline V gene data show CDR1 as DFQATT and CDR2 as SNEGSKA (reference sequence). The CDR3 loop reads CSATYSGTGGLGGEQFF. The CDR3 region has the DNA TGCAGTGCTACATACTCCGGGACAGGGGGCTTAGGGGGTGAGCAGTTCTTC.

The chain joins TRBV6-2 or TRBV6-3 to TRBJ1-1; TRBD1 agrees at 7 bases. Unmatched junction bases numbered 10, after V lost 7 bases and J lost 5 bases. Germline lookup yields CDR1 MNHEY and CDR2 SVGEGT. This CDR3 spans 14 amino acids. CDR3 coding DNA: TGTGCCAGCATCGACAGGGTGGTAAGAACTGAAGCTTTCTTT. As protein: CASIDRVVRTEAFF.

Concerning this clonotype: Sequence at one end of the junction differs from germline and may be a read error. This sequence joins TRBV6-2 or TRBV6-3 and TRBJ2-6; 7 bases fit TRBD1. This CDR3 comprises 15 residues. CDR1 MNHEY and CDR2 SVGEGT come from the germline V gene. CDR3 region: CASRTGTLWANVLTF. The CDR3 DNA is TGTGCCAGCCGGACAGGCACTCTCTGGGCCAACGTCCTAACTTTC.

This clonotype was counted many times. The chain combines TRBV18 with TRBJ2-3, with D possibly matching TRBD1 (6 bases). The CDR3 covers 14 residues. Trimming removed 4 bases at V and 2 bases at J, with 10 bases between. The germline gives CDR1 KGHSH, CDR2 LQKENI. The CDR3, as DNA: TGTGCCAGCTCACGACAGGACCTCACAGATACGCAGTATTTT. Protein sequence: CASSRQDLTDTQYF.

The V call is TRBV20-1, the J call TRBJ2-3; 9 bases line up with TRBD1. Trimming at V came to 6 bases and at J to 6 bases, leaving 7 bases not matched to a gene. From germline, CDR1 is DFQATT and CDR2 SNEGSKA (reference sequence). This CDR3 spans 13 amino acids. The CDR3 loop is CSAPDRGVDTQYF. For the CDR3, the DNA is TGCAGTGCCCCAGACAGGGGGGTGGATACGCAGTATTTT.

The chain joins TRBV24-1 to TRBJ1-6; no definite D call. This CDR3 contains 8 residues. Trimming removed 9 bases at V and 12 bases at J, with 2 bases between. Germline CDR1 reads KGHDR; CDR2 reads SFDVKD. The CDR3 reads CATEPLHF. The CDR3 nucleotides are TGTGCCACCGAACCCCTCCACTTT.

This clonotype was seen only a few times. This chain joins TRBV6-1 and TRBJ2-7; D is ambiguous. CDR3 size: 13 residues. The V and J ends lost 6 bases and 1 base respectively, with 10 bases between them. Germline V lookup: CDR1 MNHNS, CDR2 SASEGT. CDR3 in amino acids: CASSDDRSYEQYF. The CDR3 DNA is TGTGCCAGCAGCGATGATAGGTCCTACGAGCAGTACTTC.

V usage is TRBV28 and J usage is TRBJ1-5, with 7 bases matching TRBD1. This CDR3 is built from 15 residues. After removal of 1 base from V and 7 bases from J, the junction contained 7 bases not matched to a gene. Per germline, CDR1 MDHEN and CDR2 SYDVKM. The CDR3 nucleotides read TGTGCCAGCAGTTTATTAAGGGGGCCGGTACAGCCCCAGCATTTT. Protein sequence: CASSLLRGPVQPQHF.